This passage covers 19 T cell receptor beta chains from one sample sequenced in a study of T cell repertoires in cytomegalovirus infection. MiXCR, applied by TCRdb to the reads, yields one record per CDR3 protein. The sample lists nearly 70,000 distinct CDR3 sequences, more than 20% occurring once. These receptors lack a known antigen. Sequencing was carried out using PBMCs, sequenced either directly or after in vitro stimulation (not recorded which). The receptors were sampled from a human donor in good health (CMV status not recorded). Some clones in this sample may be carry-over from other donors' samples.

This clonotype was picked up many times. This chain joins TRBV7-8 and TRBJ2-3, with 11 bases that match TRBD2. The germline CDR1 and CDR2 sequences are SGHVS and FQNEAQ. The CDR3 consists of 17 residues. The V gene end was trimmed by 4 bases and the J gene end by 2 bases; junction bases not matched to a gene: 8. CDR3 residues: CASSSRRLAGPTDTQYF. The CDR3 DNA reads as TGTGCCAGCAGCTCGCGGCGACTAGCGGGACCCACAGATACGCAGTATTTT.

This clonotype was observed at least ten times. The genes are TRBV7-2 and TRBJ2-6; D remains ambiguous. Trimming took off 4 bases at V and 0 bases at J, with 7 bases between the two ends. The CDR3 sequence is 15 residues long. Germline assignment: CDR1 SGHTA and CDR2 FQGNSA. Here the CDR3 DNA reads TGTGCCAGCAGCTCGGCCCCCTCTGGGGCCAACGTCCTGACTTTC. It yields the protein CASSSAPSGANVLTF.

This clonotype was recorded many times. This CDR3 reads CASSDFNRGVTYEQYF. For the CDR3, the DNA is TGTGCCAGCAGTGACTTCAACAGGGGGGTAACCTACGAGCAGTACTTC. The genes are TRBV6-1 and TRBJ2-7, with 8 bases that match TRBD1. The germline V gene has CDR1 MNHNS and CDR2 SASEGT. The CDR3 is made up of 16 amino acids. V lost 3 bases and J lost 2; bases outside the gene matches: 9.

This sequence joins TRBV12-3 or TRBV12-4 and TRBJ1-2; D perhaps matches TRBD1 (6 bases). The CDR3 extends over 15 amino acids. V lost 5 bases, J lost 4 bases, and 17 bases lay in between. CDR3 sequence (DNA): TGTGCCAGCAGTCCCCCGGGACACCCCAGCTATGGCTACACCTTC. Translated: CASSPPGHPSYGYTF.

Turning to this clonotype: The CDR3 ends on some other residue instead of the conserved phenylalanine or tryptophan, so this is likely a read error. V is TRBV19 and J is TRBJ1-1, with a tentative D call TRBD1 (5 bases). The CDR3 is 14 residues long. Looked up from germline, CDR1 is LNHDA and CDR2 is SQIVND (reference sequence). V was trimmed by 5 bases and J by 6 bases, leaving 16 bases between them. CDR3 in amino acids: CASSPLGARAEAFL. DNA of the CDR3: TGTGCCAGTAGTCCTCTCGGGGCCAGGGCTGAAGCTTTCCTT.

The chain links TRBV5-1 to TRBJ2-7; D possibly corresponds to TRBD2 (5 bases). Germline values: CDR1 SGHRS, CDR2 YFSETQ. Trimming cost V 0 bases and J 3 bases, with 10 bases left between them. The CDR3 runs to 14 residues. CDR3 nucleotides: TGCGCCAGCAGCTTGGGTCCGGGGAACTACGAGCAGTACTTC. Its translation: CASSLGPGNYEQYF.

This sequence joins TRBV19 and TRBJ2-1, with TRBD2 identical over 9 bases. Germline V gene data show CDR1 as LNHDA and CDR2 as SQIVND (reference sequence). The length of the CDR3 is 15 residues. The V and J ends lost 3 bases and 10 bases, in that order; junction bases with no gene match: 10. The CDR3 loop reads CASSIGGGRALEQFF. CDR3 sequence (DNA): TGTGCCAGTAGTATCGGAGGCGGGAGGGCCCTAGAGCAGTTCTTC.

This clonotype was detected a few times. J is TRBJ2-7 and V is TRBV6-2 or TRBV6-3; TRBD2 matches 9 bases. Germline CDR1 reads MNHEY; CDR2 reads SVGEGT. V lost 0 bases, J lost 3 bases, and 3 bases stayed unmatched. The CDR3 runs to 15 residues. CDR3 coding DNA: TGTGCCAGCAGTTACTCAGCGGGAGGACTCTACGAGCAGTACGTC. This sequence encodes CASSYSAGGLYEQYV.

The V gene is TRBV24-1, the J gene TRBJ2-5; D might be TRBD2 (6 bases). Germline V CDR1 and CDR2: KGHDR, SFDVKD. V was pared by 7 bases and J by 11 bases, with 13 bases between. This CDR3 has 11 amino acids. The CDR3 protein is CATSRDSSQYF. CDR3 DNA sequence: TGTGCCACCAGCCGGGACTCCTCTCAGTACTTC.

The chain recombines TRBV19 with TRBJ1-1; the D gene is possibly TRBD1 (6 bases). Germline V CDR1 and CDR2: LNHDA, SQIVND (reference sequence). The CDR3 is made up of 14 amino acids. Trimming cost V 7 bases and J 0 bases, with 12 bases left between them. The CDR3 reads CASTAGQMNTEAFF. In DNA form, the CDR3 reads TGTGCCAGTACCGCCGGACAGATGAACACTGAAGCTTTCTTT.

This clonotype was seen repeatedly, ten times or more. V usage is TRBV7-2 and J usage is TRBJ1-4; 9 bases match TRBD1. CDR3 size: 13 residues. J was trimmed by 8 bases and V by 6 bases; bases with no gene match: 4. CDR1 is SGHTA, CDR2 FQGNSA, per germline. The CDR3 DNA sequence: TGTGCCAGCAGTCGGACAGGGGAGGAAAAACTGTTTTTT. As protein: CASSRTGEEKLFF.

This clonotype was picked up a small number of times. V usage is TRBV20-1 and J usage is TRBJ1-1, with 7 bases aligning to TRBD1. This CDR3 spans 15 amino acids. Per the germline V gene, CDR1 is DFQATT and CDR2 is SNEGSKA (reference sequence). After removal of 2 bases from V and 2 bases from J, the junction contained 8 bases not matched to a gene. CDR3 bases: TGCAGTGCTAGACCTCCGACAGGGCTAAACACTGAAGCTTTCTTT. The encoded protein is CSARPPTGLNTEAFF.

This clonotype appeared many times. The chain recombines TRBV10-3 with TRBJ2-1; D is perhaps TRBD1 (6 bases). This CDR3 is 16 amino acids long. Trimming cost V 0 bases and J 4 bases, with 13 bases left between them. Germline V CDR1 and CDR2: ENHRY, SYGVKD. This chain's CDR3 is CAISESRQGLYNEQFF. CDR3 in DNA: TGTGCCATCAGTGAGTCTAGGCAGGGGCTGTACAATGAGCAGTTCTTC.

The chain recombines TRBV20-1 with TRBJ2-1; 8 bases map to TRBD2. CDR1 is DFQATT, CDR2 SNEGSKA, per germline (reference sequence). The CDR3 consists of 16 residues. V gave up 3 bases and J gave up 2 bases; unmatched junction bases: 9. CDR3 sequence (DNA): TGCAGTGCTAGGTGGCCTAGCGGGTCCCCCTACAATGAGCAGTTCTTC. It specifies CSARWPSGSPYNEQFF.

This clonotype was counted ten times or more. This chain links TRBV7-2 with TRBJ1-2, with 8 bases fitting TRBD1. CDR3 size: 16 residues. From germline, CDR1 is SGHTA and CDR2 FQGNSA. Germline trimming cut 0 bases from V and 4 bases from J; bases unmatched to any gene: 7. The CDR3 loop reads CASSLAPGQGVYGYTF. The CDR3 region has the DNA TGTGCCAGCAGCTTAGCGCCTGGACAGGGCGTCTATGGCTACACCTTC.

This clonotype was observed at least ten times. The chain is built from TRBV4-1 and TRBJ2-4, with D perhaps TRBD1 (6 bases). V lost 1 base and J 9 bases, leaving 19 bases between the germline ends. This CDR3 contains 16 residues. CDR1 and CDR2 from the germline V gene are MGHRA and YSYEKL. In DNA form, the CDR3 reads TGCGCCAGCAGCCAAGGACCCAGGGGTGGGGAAGTCATTCAGTACTTC. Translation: CASSQGPRGGEVIQYF.

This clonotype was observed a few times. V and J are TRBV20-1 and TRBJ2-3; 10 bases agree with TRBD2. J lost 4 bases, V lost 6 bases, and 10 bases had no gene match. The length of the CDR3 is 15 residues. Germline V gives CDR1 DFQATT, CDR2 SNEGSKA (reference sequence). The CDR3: CSAVGASGSPDTQYF. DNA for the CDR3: TGCAGTGCCGTCGGGGCTAGCGGGAGTCCAGATACGCAGTATTTT.

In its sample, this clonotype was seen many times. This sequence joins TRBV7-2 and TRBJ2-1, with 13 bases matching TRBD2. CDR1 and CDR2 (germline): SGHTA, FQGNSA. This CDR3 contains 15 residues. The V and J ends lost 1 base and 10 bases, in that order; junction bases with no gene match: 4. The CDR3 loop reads CASSLGLAGGREQFF. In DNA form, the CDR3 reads TGTGCCAGCAGCTTAGGACTAGCGGGAGGACGAGAGCAGTTCTTC.

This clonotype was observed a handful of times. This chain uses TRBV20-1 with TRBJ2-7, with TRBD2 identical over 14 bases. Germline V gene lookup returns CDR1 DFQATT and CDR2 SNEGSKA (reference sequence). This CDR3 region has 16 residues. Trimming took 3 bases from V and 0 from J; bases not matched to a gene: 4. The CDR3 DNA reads TGCAGTGCTAGGACTAGCGGGAGGGCCTTCTCCTACGAGCAGTACTTC. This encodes CSARTSGRAFSYEQYF.